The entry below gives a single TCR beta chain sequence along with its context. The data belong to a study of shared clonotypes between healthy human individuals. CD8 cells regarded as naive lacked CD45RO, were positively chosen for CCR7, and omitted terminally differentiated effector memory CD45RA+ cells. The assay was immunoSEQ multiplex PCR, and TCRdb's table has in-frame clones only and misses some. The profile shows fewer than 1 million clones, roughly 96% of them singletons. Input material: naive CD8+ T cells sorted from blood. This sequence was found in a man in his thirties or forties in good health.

In nucleotides, the CDR3 is TGTGCCAGCAGCGGAACAGGGGGCGGGCTAGCGGGAGGTTCCTACGAGCAGTACTTC. This translates into CASSGTGGGLAGGSYEQYF. The genes are TRBV11-2 and TRBJ2-7; TRBD2 matches at 11 bases. The germline CDR1 and CDR2 sequences are SGHAT and FQNNGV. The CDR3 contains 19 residues. The ends lost 5 bases at V and 1 base at J; junction bases unmatched: 16.